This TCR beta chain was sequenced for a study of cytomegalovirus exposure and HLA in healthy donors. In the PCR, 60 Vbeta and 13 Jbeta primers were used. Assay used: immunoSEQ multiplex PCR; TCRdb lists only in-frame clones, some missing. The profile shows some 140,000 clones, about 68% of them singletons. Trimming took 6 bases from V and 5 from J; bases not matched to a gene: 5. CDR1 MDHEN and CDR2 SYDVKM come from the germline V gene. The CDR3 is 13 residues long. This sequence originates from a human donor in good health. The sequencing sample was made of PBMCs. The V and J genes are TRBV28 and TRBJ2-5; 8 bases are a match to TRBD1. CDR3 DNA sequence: TGTGCCAGCAGGGAACAGGGGGGTGAGACCCAGTACTTC. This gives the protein CASREQGGETQYF.